One and the same sample provided the 32 T cell receptor beta chains below, sequenced in a study of CD8 T cells in Susac syndrome. With random hexamers, reverse transcription was performed on about 0.5 to 1 ug of RNA. TCRdb analysed the immunoSEQ multiplex PCR reads with MiXCR anew, one entry per CDR3 protein. In the table there are about 150,000 distinct CDR3 sequences, approximately 94% of which are singletons. The sample was CD4+ T cells from PBMCs. The receptors here all came from a human donor with Susac syndrome.

The genes are TRBV28 and TRBJ2-5, with 8 positions matching TRBD1. Germline lookup yields CDR1 MDHEN and CDR2 SYDVKM. This CDR3 is built from 17 residues. Trimming cost V 2 bases and J 5 bases; bases outside gene matches: 13. The CDR3 sequence is CASSLRGRGRGAETQYF. CDR3 nucleotide sequence: TGTGCCAGCAGTTTAAGGGGCAGGGGGCGCGGGGCCGAGACCCAGTACTTC.

The chain recombines TRBV14 with TRBJ2-7; D is possibly TRBD2 (6 bases). Germline-derived CDR1 and CDR2 are SGHDN and FVKESK. V lost 6 bases and J lost 3, with 18 bases in between. The CDR3 is 15 residues long. The CDR3 loop reads CASSQSGLAVYEQYF. CDR3 in DNA: TGTGCCAGCAGTCAATCGGGACTCGCAGTCTACGAGCAGTACTTC.

The sample holds one count of this clonotype. The chain carries TRBV7-9 and TRBJ2-1; D is perhaps TRBD1 (6 bases). CDR1 SEHNR and CDR2 FQNEAQ come from the germline V gene (reference sequence). Trimming cost V 8 bases and J 5 bases, with 16 bases left between them. The CDR3 contains 14 residues. The CDR3 is CASLSQGLHNEQFF. CDR3 in DNA: TGTGCCAGCCTCTCCCAGGGGCTGCACAATGAGCAGTTCTTC. Using reference TRBV7-9 and TRBJ2-1 for the parts outside the CDR3, the full variable domain is DTGVSQNPRHKITKRGQNVTFRCDPISEHNRLYWYRQTLGQGPEFLTYFQNEAQLEKSRLLSDRFSAERPKGSFSTLEIQRTEQGDSAMYLCASLSQGLHNEQFFGPGTRLTVL.

V and J are TRBV4-2 and TRBJ2-3; 7 bases are shared with TRBD2. Germline-derived CDR1 and CDR2 are LGHNA and YNFKEQ. V shed 0 bases, J shed 9 bases, and the junction held 9 bases outside the gene matches. The CDR3 is made up of 15 amino acids. CDR3 DNA sequence: TGTGCCAGCAGCCAAGATTTCGGGACTACGGGCACGCAGTATTTT. It is translated as CASSQDFGTTGTQYF.

The chain employs TRBV6-2 or TRBV6-3 and TRBJ1-5, with 9 bases matching TRBD1. Losses at the gene ends were 7 bases for V and 2 bases for J; bases not matched to a gene: 9. Germline loops: CDR1 MNHEY, CDR2 SVGEGT. The CDR3 is 16 amino acids. The CDR3 DNA reads as TGTGCCAGCACCCAGGGACAGGGAGGAGGCAATCAGCCCCAGCATTTT. Translating it yields CASTQGQGGGNQPQHF.

The chain joins TRBV7-6 to TRBJ2-7; TRBD1 matches at 10 bases. V was pared by 1 base and J by 2 bases, with 5 bases of the junction left unmatched. This CDR3 region has 16 residues. The germline gives CDR1 SGHVS, CDR2 FNYEAQ. CDR3 nucleotide sequence: TGTGCCAGCAGCTTAGGGACAGGGGGATTGACCTACGAGCAGTACTTC. Amino acid sequence: CASSLGTGGLTYEQYF.

The chain joins TRBV19 to TRBJ2-7, with 8 bases matching TRBD2. V was pared by 4 bases and J by 4 bases, with 9 bases of the junction left unmatched. This CDR3 comprises 15 residues. Germline V gene data show CDR1 as LNHDA and CDR2 as SQIVND (reference sequence). The CDR3 DNA is TGTGCCAGTAGTAGAGTAGCGGGACCTTTGTACGAGCAGTACTTC. It specifies CASSRVAGPLYEQYF.

The sample holds one count of this clonotype. V is TRBV5-1 and J is TRBJ2-6; 11 bases align to TRBD1. V lost 0 bases to trimming and J lost 3 bases; unmatched junction nucleotides: 5. This CDR3 contains 18 residues. CDR1 SGHRS and CDR2 YFSETQ come from the germline V gene. For the CDR3, the DNA is TGCGCCAGCAGCTTGGGCGGACAGGGGGCCTTTGGGGCCAACGTCCTGACTTTC. It encodes CASSLGGQGAFGANVLTF.

This rearrangement joins TRBV13 to TRBJ2-7; D possibly corresponds to TRBD1 (5 bases). Germline-derived CDR1 and CDR2 are PRHDT and FYEKMQ (reference sequence). Between the trimmed V and J ends, which lost 4 bases and 2 bases, there was a span of 18 bases. This CDR3 spans 16 amino acids. The CDR3 loop is CASSSLKDRTAYEQYF. The CDR3 DNA is TGTGCCAGCAGCTCTCTTAAAGACAGAACCGCCTACGAGCAGTACTTC.

The chain has TRBV7-2 and TRBJ2-4; D possibly corresponds to TRBD1 (6 bases). Germline CDR1 SGHTA, CDR2 FQGNSA. With 5 bases removed from V and 0 bases from J, the gap between germline ends came to 11 bases. This CDR3 is 15 amino acids long. This CDR3 is CASSQTRGAKNIQYF. The CDR3 nucleotides are TGTGCCAGCAGCCAAACCAGGGGAGCCAAAAACATTCAGTACTTC.

This clonotype was seen only once. The chain links TRBV20-1 to TRBJ2-3; TRBD2 matches 8 bases. Germline trimming cut 1 base from V and 6 bases from J; bases unmatched to any gene: 12. CDR1 and CDR2 (germline): DFQATT, SNEGSKA (reference sequence). The CDR3 spans 16 residues. The CDR3 DNA reads TGCAGTGCTAGAGCCCCGGGACTAGGGGCTGTGGATACGCAGTATTTT. Translating gives CSARAPGLGAVDTQYF.

The chain couples TRBV20-1 to TRBJ2-7; 10 nucleotides line up with TRBD1. The trim removed 6 bases at V and 2 bases at J, leaving 7 bases unmatched. This CDR3 contains 14 residues. Germline V gives CDR1 DFQATT, CDR2 SNEGSKA (reference sequence). CDR3 amino acids: CSAEDRGGTYEQYF. DNA of the CDR3: TGCAGTGCAGAGGACAGGGGGGGGACCTACGAGCAGTACTTC.

The chain has TRBV5-1 and TRBJ2-2; possible D gene TRBD1, 5 bases. Trimming removed 7 bases at V and 3 bases at J, with 10 bases between. The CDR3 is 13 residues long. Germline loops: CDR1 SGHRS, CDR2 YFSETQ. The CDR3 nucleotides read TGCGCCAGCCAGGGCCCCCACACCGGGGAGCTGTTTTTT. Residues: CASQGPHTGELFF.

V is TRBV5-1 and J is TRBJ1-5; D might be TRBD1 (5 bases). Germline CDR1 is SGHRS and CDR2 is YFSETQ. CDR3 length: 13 residues. Trimming left V 4 bases short and J 6 bases short, with 11 bases between. The CDR3 DNA follows: TGCGCCAGCAGCGAAAGGGGCAGTCAGCCCCAGCATTTT. Translating gives CASSERGSQPQHF.

CDR3 in DNA: TGCAGCGTTGTCGTCCAGCAGAGCTCCTACGAGCAGTACTTC. It codes for CSVVVQQSSYEQYF. V gene TRBV29-1 combines with J gene TRBJ2-7; D gene uncertain. The germline gives CDR1 SQVTM, CDR2 ANQGSEA. V was pared by 4 bases and J by 0 bases, with 13 bases between. CDR3 length: 14 residues.

The chain carries TRBV27 and TRBJ2-2; 9 positions match TRBD2. J lost 4 bases, V lost 1 base, and 10 bases had no gene match. Germline V gene lookup returns CDR1 MNHEY and CDR2 SMNVEV (reference sequence). CDR3 length: 18 residues. CDR3 in amino acids: CASSLFSVGLASTGELFF. In nucleotides, the CDR3 is TGTGCCAGCAGTTTATTTTCTGTGGGACTAGCTTCCACCGGGGAGCTGTTTTTT.

V usage is TRBV6-1 and J usage is TRBJ2-5, with D perhaps matching TRBD1 or TRBD2 (5 bases each). The V gene lost 11 bases and the J gene lost 0 bases, with 19 bases spanning the gap. The CDR3 contains 15 residues. Germline-derived CDR1 and CDR2 are MNHNS and SASEGT. CDR3 amino acids: CASVRGALYQETQYF. The CDR3 DNA reads as TGTGCCTCAGTGAGAGGGGCCCTGTACCAAGAGACCCAGTACTTC.

This chain links TRBV20-1 with TRBJ1-1; D not resolved. CDR1 and CDR2 (germline): DFQATT, SNEGSKA (reference sequence). V was cut by 3 bases and J by 1 base, with 9 bases left in between. The CDR3 runs 13 residues. The CDR3 spells CSASKGRNTEAFF. In nucleotides, the CDR3 is TGCAGTGCTAGTAAGGGCAGGAACACTGAAGCTTTCTTT.

V gene TRBV20-1 combines with J gene TRBJ2-7, with a tentative D call TRBD1 (5 bases). Trimming removed 4 bases at V and 2 bases at J, with 12 bases between. The CDR3 length is 13 residues. From germline, CDR1 is DFQATT and CDR2 SNEGSKA (reference sequence). The CDR3 here is CSAMLGLTYEQYF. Here the CDR3 DNA reads TGCAGTGCTATGTTGGGGCTTACCTACGAGCAGTACTTC.

This chain uses TRBV29-1 with TRBJ2-7, with 7 bases identical to TRBD1. The germline gives CDR1 SQVTM, CDR2 ANQGSEA. V lost 4 bases, J lost 2 bases, and 11 bases stayed unmatched. The CDR3 is 15 amino acids. The CDR3 region is CSVGGTGASAYEQYF. As DNA, the CDR3 is TGCAGCGTTGGCGGAACAGGGGCATCCGCCTACGAGCAGTACTTC.

The chain is built from TRBV15 and TRBJ1-2; D might be TRBD1 (5 bases). V gave up 4 bases and J gave up 4 bases, with 10 bases separating them. The CDR3 sequence is 13 residues long. CDR1 LNHNV and CDR2 YYDKDF come from the germline V gene (reference sequence). The CDR3 nucleotides are TGTGCCACCAGCATCGGGGGGGGCTATGGCTACACCTTC. Protein: CATSIGGGYGYTF.

The count of this clonotype is one. This chain joins TRBV18 and TRBJ2-2, with unresolved D. The V end was cut by 1 base, the J end by 2 bases, with 8 bases between. The CDR3 contains 15 residues. Germline V gene data show CDR1 as KGHSH and CDR2 as LQKENI. The CDR3 here is CASSPRGSNTGELFF. The CDR3 region has the DNA TGTGCCAGCTCACCACGAGGCTCCAACACCGGGGAGCTGTTTTTT.

The J gene is TRBJ1-1, the V gene TRBV29-1; possibly TRBD1 for D (5 bases). The CDR3 sequence is 11 residues long. The V gene's germline CDR1 is SQVTM and CDR2 ANQGSEA. V was trimmed by 6 bases and J by 5 bases, leaving 10 bases between them. CDR3 DNA sequence: TGCAGCGTCTTCAGGGAGACTGAAGCTTTCTTT. Translation gives CSVFRETEAFF.

The J gene is TRBJ2-2, the V gene TRBV5-1; 8 bases map to TRBD2. Germline CDR1 SGHRS, CDR2 YFSETQ. V was clipped by 0 bases and J by 7 bases; unmatched bases: 5. There are 15 residues in the CDR3. CDR3 region: CASSLEGTSSGELFF. Here the CDR3 DNA reads TGCGCCAGCAGCTTGGAAGGGACTAGTAGCGGGGAGCTGTTTTTT. Full variable domain (missing parts from reference TRBV5-1 and TRBJ2-2): KAGVTQTPRYLIKTRGQQVTLSCSPISGHRSVSWYQQTPGQGLQFLFEYFSETQRNKGNFPGRFSGRQFSNSRSEMNVSTLELGDSALYLCASSLEGTSSGELFFGEGSRLTVL.

This chain uses TRBV20-1 with TRBJ1-5; D is possibly TRBD1 (5 bases). There are 14 residues in the CDR3. Trimming took 3 bases from V and 3 from J, leaving 12 bases between them. Germline lookup yields CDR1 DFQATT and CDR2 SNEGSKA (reference sequence). CDR3: CSASLGGNNQPQHF. CDR3 bases: TGCAGTGCTAGTCTTGGGGGAAACAATCAGCCCCAGCATTTT.

This chain uses TRBV5-6 with TRBJ2-2, with 8 bases that match TRBD1. After removal of 0 bases from V and 8 bases from J, the junction contained 6 bases not matched to a gene. This CDR3 contains 15 residues. The V gene's germline CDR1 is SGHDT and CDR2 YYEEEE. In DNA form, the CDR3 reads TGTGCCAGCAGCTTGGTAGCAGGGGGCACAGGGGAGCTGTTTTTT. Protein product: CASSLVAGGTGELFF.

V usage is TRBV11-2 and J usage is TRBJ2-7; D unclear. Trimming took off 8 bases at V and 7 bases at J, with 9 bases between the two ends. The germline gives CDR1 SGHAT, CDR2 FQNNGV. This CDR3 spans 10 amino acids. The DNA for the CDR3 is TGTGCCAGCGGCACTCAAGAGCAGTACTTC. It specifies CASGTQEQYF.

The rearrangement links TRBV7-2 to TRBJ1-6; D gene uncertain. CDR3 length equals 14 residues. Between the trimmed V and J ends, which lost 0 bases and 7 bases, there was a span of 7 bases. Germline assignment: CDR1 SGHTA and CDR2 FQGNSA. The CDR3 is CASSLAGSNSPLHF. The CDR3 coding sequence is TGTGCCAGCAGCTTAGCAGGGAGCAATTCACCCCTCCACTTT.

This clonotype was counted a single time. The rearrangement links TRBV27 to TRBJ1-1; D gene unclear. The germline V gene encodes CDR1 MNHEY and CDR2 SMNVEV (reference sequence). The germline V and J ends were trimmed by 2 bases and 3 bases, with 13 bases remaining between them. CDR3 length: 15 residues. The CDR3 reads CASSLAVGLDTEAFF. CDR3 sequence (DNA): TGTGCCAGCAGTTTAGCGGTGGGATTGGACACTGAAGCTTTCTTT.

The V call is TRBV14, the J call TRBJ1-3; D remains ambiguous. The CDR3 runs to 16 residues. The germline V and J ends were trimmed by 4 bases and 0 bases, with 13 bases remaining between them. Germline CDR1 SGHDN, CDR2 FVKESK. The DNA of the CDR3 is TGTGCCAGCAGCCCCCTCGGACCTGTCTCTGGAAACACCATATATTTT. Translation gives CASSPLGPVSGNTIYF. Looking up the rest from reference TRBV14 and TRBJ1-3 gives the full variable domain: EAGVTQFPSHSVIEKGQTVTLRCDPISGHDNLYWYRRVMGKEIKFLLHFVKESKQDESGMPNNRFLAERTGGTYSTLKVQPAELEDSGVYFCASSPLGPVSGNTIYFGEGSWLTVV.

The J gene is TRBJ2-7, the V gene TRBV6-5, with D uncertain. The V and J ends lost 5 bases and 2 bases respectively, with 4 bases between them. The germline gives CDR1 MNHEY, CDR2 SVGAGI. The CDR3 covers 11 residues. The CDR3 sequence is CASSGTYEQYF. The CDR3 nucleotides are TGTGCCAGCAGTGGAACCTACGAGCAGTACTTC.

This chain connects TRBV14 to TRBJ2-2; the match to TRBD2 covers 9 bases. This CDR3 has 16 residues. Looked up from germline, CDR1 is SGHDN and CDR2 is FVKESK. Unmatched junction bases numbered 7, after V lost 1 base and J lost 7 bases. The CDR3 nucleotides read TGTGCCAGCAGCCAAGTGGGACTAGCCGTAAACGGGGAGCTGTTTTTT. Translation gives CASSQVGLAVNGELFF.